These T cell receptor beta chains were read from a single sample in a study of T cells in tumors after PD-1 blockade. The repertoire was sequenced with immunoSEQ multiplex PCR; TCRdb's copy has only in-frame clones and lacks some. The sample includes around 51,000 clones, approximately 81% seen only once; the top ten take under 5%. The source material was PBMCs, sampled before anti-PD-1 treatment. The source of these receptors is a human donor with basal cell carcinoma. Both conserved end residues are part of each CDR3. Fields, in order: V gene, D gene, clone size, J gene, CDR3 protein, CDR3 DNA. The D gene is left open where the match is weak. Not all rows give a size; the values are once, few, many and, for expanded clones, a class.

V: TRBV7-8; D: .; size: .; J: TRBJ1-2; CDR3: CASSLTRVNYGYTF; DNA: TGTGCCAGCAGCTTAACCAGGGTAAACTATGGCTACACCTTC
V: TRBV7-9; D: .; size: .; J: TRBJ2-7; CDR3: CASSRDHFEQYF; DNA: TGTGCCAGCAGCCGGGACCACTTCGAGCAGTACTTC
V: TRBV12-3/TRBV12-4; D: TRBD1; size: .; J: TRBJ1-2; CDR3: CASSWGRGLGYTF; DNA: TGTGCCAGCAGTTGGGGCAGGGGGCTTGGCTACACCTTC
V: TRBV19; D: .; size: .; J: TRBJ2-2; CDR3: CASSIRGFAENTGELFF; DNA: TGTGCCAGTAGTATTCGGGGCTTTGCAGAGAACACCGGGGAGCTGTTTTTT
V: TRBV4-1; D: TRBD2; size: .; J: TRBJ2-3; CDR3: CASSRGLAGGTSTDTQYF; DNA: TGCGCCAGCAGCCGAGGACTAGCGGGGGGGACTAGCACAGATACGCAGTATTTT
V: TRBV4-1; D: .; size: .; J: TRBJ2-3; CDR3: CASSPLARGPVSPQLYF; DNA: TGCGCCAGCAGCCCGCTCGCGCGGGGGCCCGTCTCACCGCAGTTGTATTTT
V: TRBV2; D: .; size: few; J: TRBJ2-3; CDR3: CASSDGSRTDTQYF; DNA: TGTGCCAGCAGTGATGGATCGCGGACAGATACGCAGTATTTT
V: TRBV6-6; D: TRBD2; size: .; J: TRBJ2-7; CDR3: CAANSGFYEQYF; DNA: TGTGCCGCGAATAGCGGGTTCTACGAGCAGTACTTC
V: TRBV19; D: TRBD1; size: .; J: TRBJ1-5; CDR3: CASSTETGKVNQPQHF; DNA: TGTGCCAGTAGTACCGAGACAGGGAAGGTAAATCAGCCCCAGCATTTT
V: TRBV12-3/TRBV12-4; D: .; size: .; J: TRBJ2-3; CDR3: CASSLTRDTQYF; DNA: TGTGCCAGCAGCCTAACTAGGGATACGCAGTATTTT
V: TRBV6-5; D: .; size: .; J: TRBJ2-1; CDR3: CASSYYGEQFF; DNA: TGTGCCAGCAGTTACTACGGGGAGCAGTTCTTC
V: TRBV29-1; D: .; size: .; J: TRBJ1-1; CDR3: CSVFNTEAFF; DNA: TGCAGCGTCTTCAACACTGAAGCTTTCTTT
V: TRBV5-1; D: TRBD1; size: .; J: TRBJ1-1; CDR3: CASRTGGLRILDTEAFF; DNA: TGCGCCAGCAGAACAGGGGGACTCCGGATATTGGACACTGAAGCTTTCTTT